A selection of T cell receptor beta chains follows, all from one sample in a study of T cell responses to AZD1222 COVID-19 vaccine. The table came from immunoSEQ multiplex PCR; TCRdb's copy has only in-frame clones and leaves some out. The sample consists of 95,000 to 150,000 clones, roughly 84% of them appearing once. This specimen was peripheral blood, taken on day 0 of AZD1222 vaccination. Source of these receptors: an adult in good health. Both conserved end residues are part of each CDR3. The order of the fields is D gene, clone size, J gene, V gene, CDR3 DNA, CDR3 protein. A D gene is named only where the DNA matches it firmly. Rows may omit the clone size; those that give it use once, few, many or a size class.

NA,once,TRBJ2-5,TRBV7-2,TGTGCCAGCAGCTTAAACGGGATCCAAGAGACCCAGTACTTC,CASSLNGIQETQYF
NA,NA,TRBJ1-1,TRBV3-1/TRBV3-2,TGTGCCAGCAGTATATCGATGAACACTGAAGCTTTCTTT,CASSISMNTEAFF
NA,NA,TRBJ2-7,TRBV7-9,TGTGCCAGCAGCTTCGGACAGTCCTACGAGCAGTACTTC,CASSFGQSYEQYF
NA,NA,TRBJ2-2,TRBV11-3,TGTGCCAGCAGCTTAGACCGGACAGGGCGGGAGACCGGGGAGCTGTTTTTT,CASSLDRTGRETGELFF
NA,NA,TRBJ2-7,TRBV4-1,TGCGCCAGCAGCCTCACAGAGGGACCGAGCTACGAGCAGTACTTC,CASSLTEGPSYEQYF
NA,NA,TRBJ2-7,TRBV9,TGTGCCAGCAGCGTATCAGGCGGGGCTTTGGGAGAGCAGTACTTC,CASSVSGGALGEQYF
TRBD2,NA,TRBJ2-1,TRBV6-5,TGTGCCAGCAGCTACTCGGGGGGAGGCTACAATGAGCAGTTCTTC,CASSYSGGGYNEQFF
NA,NA,TRBJ2-5,TRBV5-1,TGCGCCAGCTCCGGACTAGGACAGGGCCAAGAGACCCAGTACTTC,CASSGLGQGQETQYF
NA,NA,TRBJ1-3,TRBV3-1/TRBV3-2,TGTGCCAGCAGCCGGGTCCGGGGTGGCCCTGGAAACACCATATATTTT,CASSRVRGGPGNTIYF
NA,NA,TRBJ2-2,TRBV2,TGTGCCAGCAGTAACTCGCCGGGCACCGGGGAGCTGTTTTTT,CASSNSPGTGELFF
TRBD2,once,TRBJ2-7,TRBV5-8,TGTGCCAGCAGCTTGGCCGGACTAGCGGGGGGGTTTACCTACGAGCAGTACTTC,CASSLAGLAGGFTYEQYF
NA,NA,TRBJ1-5,TRBV19,TGTGCCAGTAGACTAGACCCGACCCGGCATCAGCCCCAGCATTTT,CASRLDPTRHQPQHF
TRBD2,NA,TRBJ2-2,TRBV19,TGTGCCAGTAGTATGATCTCCCCAGCGGGAGGCACCGGGGAGCTGTTTTTT,CASSMISPAGGTGELFF
NA,few,TRBJ2-2,TRBV5-4,TGTGCCAGCAGCTTGGACAGGTCCTCCGGGGAGCTGTTTTTT,CASSLDRSSGELFF
TRBD1,once,TRBJ2-2,TRBV5-1,TGCGCCAGCAGCCCCGGGACAGGGGGCAGGGGGGAGCTGTTTTTT,CASSPGTGGRGELFF
TRBD2,NA,TRBJ2-3,TRBV15,TGTGCCACCAGCAGAGAAGGTAAGGTTAGCGGGGTTCGCACAGATACGCAGTATTTT,CATSREGKVSGVRTDTQYF
TRBD2,NA,TRBJ2-1,TRBV14,TGTGCCAGCAGCCAGGGACTAGCAATATTCAATGAGCAGTTCTTC,CASSQGLAIFNEQFF
NA,NA,TRBJ1-6,TRBV7-9,TGTGCCAGCAGCATCACCGGATCCAATTCACCCCTCCACTTT,CASSITGSNSPLHF
TRBD2,few,TRBJ2-5,TRBV6-2/TRBV6-3,TGTGCCAGCAGTAAAACTAGCGGGGAGATAGAGACCCAGTACTTC,CASSKTSGEIETQYF
NA,NA,TRBJ1-5,TRBV19,TGTGCCAGTAGTCGGGGGGGGCAGCCCCAGCATTTT,CASSRGGQPQHF
TRBD1,once,TRBJ2-2,TRBV6-6,TGTGCCAGCATAGGGACAGGGGTCGGGGAGCTGTTTTTT,CASIGTGVGELFF
NA,once,TRBJ2-5,TRBV6-5,TGTGCCAGCAGTTGGCACGGTAATCAAGAGACCCAGTACTTC,CASSWHGNQETQYF
TRBD1,NA,TRBJ1-6,TRBV2,TGTGCCAGCAGTAGACAGGGGAGCTCCTATAATTCACCCCTCCACTTT,CASSRQGSSYNSPLHF
NA,NA,TRBJ1-6,TRBV7-9,TGTGCCAGCAGCTTCTCGGAGAGGGGAATTTTGTATAATTCACCCCTCCACTTT,CASSFSERGILYNSPLHF
NA,NA,TRBJ2-2,TRBV28,TGTGCCACCCCCTTGGGCCCGAACACCGGGGAGCTGTTTTTT,CATPLGPNTGELFF
TRBD1,NA,TRBJ2-7,TRBV19,TGTGCCAGTAGTTACGGGACAGGGCTAAACGAGCAGTACTTC,CASSYGTGLNEQYF
NA,NA,TRBJ1-2,TRBV2,TGTGCCAGCAGTGGACCACGATACACCGTGGGAGCACGAATCTATGGCTACACCTTC,CASSGPRYTVGARIYGYTF
NA,NA,TRBJ1-1,TRBV27,TGTGCCAGCAGCTTCGGAGCGAACACTGAAGCTTTCTTT,CASSFGANTEAFF
TRBD1,NA,TRBJ2-2,TRBV3-1/TRBV3-2,TGTGCCAGCAGCCTTAAGGGGGCGGGGGAGCTGTTTTTT,CASSLKGAGELFF
TRBD2,NA,TRBJ2-7,TRBV19,TGTGCCAGTAGTAGACTAGCGGGCAACCCCGCCTACGAGCAGTACTTC,CASSRLAGNPAYEQYF
TRBD2,NA,TRBJ2-1,TRBV11-3,TGTGCCAGCAGCTTATTGGCGGGGCGGGGGAATGAGCAGTTCTTC,CASSLLAGRGNEQFF
TRBD1,once,TRBJ1-1,TRBV5-1,TGCGCCAGCAAAAGGGACAGGGGGAGTACTGAAGCTTTCTTT,CASKRDRGSTEAFF
NA,once,TRBJ2-2,TRBV4-3,TGCGCCAGCAGCCCGTGGGAGAAAGCGGGCACCGGGGAGCTGTTTTTT,CASSPWEKAGTGELFF
TRBD1,once,TRBJ1-2,TRBV20-1,TGCAGTGCTAGTCTCACAGGGGCGTCGGGTGGCTACACCTTC,CSASLTGASGGYTF
NA,NA,TRBJ1-5,TRBV6-2/TRBV6-3,TGTGCCAGCAGTTCCGAGGGCAGGGGCAGACAGCCCCAGCATTTT,CASSSEGRGRQPQHF
NA,NA,TRBJ1-1,TRBV6-4,TGTGCCAGCAGTGTAGAGGAAGGCAGCACTGAAGCTTTCTTT,CASSVEEGSTEAFF
NA,few,TRBJ1-2,TRBV19,TGTGCCAGTAGTATCGGACAGTATGGCTACACCTTC,CASSIGQYGYTF
NA,NA,TRBJ1-3,TRBV19,TGTGCCAGTAGTAGCACCGTCAAGACAGGCCACGGAAACACCATATATTTT,CASSSTVKTGHGNTIYF
NA,few,TRBJ1-2,TRBV11-2,TGTGCCAGCAGCTTTGAGGCTGGCTACACCTTC,CASSFEAGYTF
NA,few,TRBJ1-1,TRBV29-1,TGCAGCGTGGTCACGGGCATGGGAGCTTTCTTT,CSVVTGMGAFF
NA,NA,TRBJ2-7,TRBV29-1,TGCAGCGCTGCGGACAGCCGATCGGGTCGTAGGCAGTACTTC,CSAADSRSGRRQYF
NA,NA,TRBJ2-7,TRBV5-8,TGTGCCAGCAGCCCGAGGCTTGGGGGCACTAACGAGCAGTACTTC,CASSPRLGGTNEQYF
TRBD1,NA,TRBJ1-5,TRBV2,TGTGCCAGCAGTGAGCAGGGGGCGCGCAATCAGCCCCAGCATTTT,CASSEQGARNQPQHF
NA,NA,TRBJ1-1,TRBV30,TGTGCCTGGGAGAGAGCAGGCCGGGGCACTGAAGCTTTCTTT,CAWERAGRGTEAFF
NA,once,TRBJ1-1,TRBV6-4,TGTGCCAGCAGTGACTCTGAGGACGGGGGGAATACTGAAGCTTTCTTT,CASSDSEDGGNTEAFF
NA,NA,TRBJ1-6,TRBV6-5,TGTGCCAGCAGTTACTCGTACAGAAATTCACCCCTCCACTTT,CASSYSYRNSPLHF
NA,NA,TRBJ1-2,TRBV6-5,TGTGCCAGCAGTTACGCTTTGGGTCACTATGGCTACACCTTC,CASSYALGHYGYTF
TRBD2,NA,TRBJ2-7,TRBV7-2,TGTGCCAGCAGCTCACTAGCGGGGGAGCCTAATGGACACGAGCAGTACTTC,CASSSLAGEPNGHEQYF
NA,few,TRBJ2-7,TRBV6-5,TGTGCCAGCAGTCGGGACTCCTACGAGCAGTACTTC,CASSRDSYEQYF
TRBD1,NA,TRBJ1-2,TRBV5-4,TGTGCCAGCAGCTCAGACAGGACAGGGGGGTTTGTTGGCTACACCTTC,CASSSDRTGGFVGYTF
NA,NA,TRBJ1-2,TRBV27,TGTGCCAGCAGTTTACGGGGGACTTATGGCTACACCTTC,CASSLRGTYGYTF